This T cell receptor beta chain stems from a study of blood T cell repertoires in COVID-19. The CDR3 has 15 amino acids. The germline V gene encodes CDR1 SGHNT and CDR2 YENEEA. Trimming shortened V by 0 bases and J by 0 bases, and 7 bases separated the two germline ends. Cohort placement rested on clinical history that participants reported themselves. Each recovered donor of Cohort 3 presented with two negative PCRs, clearance, or symptom resolution. Authors' methods: Amplification of reference gene primers provided the estimated nucleated cell counts. Assay: immunoSEQ multiplex PCR; the TCRdb copy retains only in-frame clones and omits some. The V and J calls and the clone size are those of that table, but D and trimming were determined from the DNA. The repertoire holds 280,000 or so clones, with roughly 85% as singletons.

This receptor was obtained from a woman in her forties or fifties who had recovered from COVID-19. The gene calls are TRBV11-3 and TRBJ2-3; maybe TRBD2 (6 bases). The source material was PBMCs or T cells enriched from blood (not recorded which). The CDR3 DNA reads TGTGCCAGCAGCTTAGATCGGGGGAGCACAGATACGCAGTATTTT. Its translation: CASSLDRGSTDTQYF.